Here is one TCR beta chain with its context. Its target is unknown. Every single patient, without exception, relapsed after autologous stem cell transplantation, and brentuximab vedotin exposure varied. Complete response, partial response or progressive disease was recorded as best response. Germline assignment: CDR1 SGDLS and CDR2 YYNGEE. The CDR3 extends over 17 amino acids. Trimming at V came to 5 bases and at J to 2 bases, leaving 7 bases not matched to a gene. TCRdb keeps only in-frame clones here, not all; method: immunoSEQ multiplex PCR. The profile shows 47,000 or so clones, about 73% of them singletons. This record belongs to a study of PD-1 blockade in classical Hodgkin lymphoma. Findings and limits, study-wide: Complete responders possessed baseline diversity comparable to newly diagnosed patients.

The chain has TRBV9 and TRBJ2-1, with 13 bases identical to TRBD2. The sequence derives from a human donor with classical Hodgkin lymphoma. Material: peripheral blood mononuclear cells (PBMCs), obtained at baseline. CDR3 coding DNA: TGTGCCAGCAGACTAGCGGGAGGGCCCTCCGCCTACAATGAGCAGTTCTTC. Its protein is CASRLAGGPSAYNEQFF.